This T cell receptor (beta chain) was found in a study of CD8 T cells in Susac syndrome. Findings and limits, study-wide: Individuals included in the TCR sequencing and HLA analysis were acknowledged by the study to be relatively few in number.

The V and J ends lost 4 bases and 1 base respectively, with 10 bases between them. Germline CDR1 LGHDT, CDR2 YNNKEL (reference sequence). CDR3 length equals 14 residues. TCR beta from blood CD8+ and CD4+ T cells was sequenced. Relapsing-remitting disease, either stable or active, was present in the multiple sclerosis controls, who were treatment-naive patients. Notes on this clonotype: Its antigen is unidentified.

Reverse transcription of roughly 0.5 to 1 ug RNA was carried out with random hexamers. An immunoSEQ multiplex PCR amplified TCR beta CDR3 over 54 Vbeta and 13 Jbeta. Using its own MiXCR run on the immunoSEQ multiplex PCR reads, TCRdb lists one record per CDR3 protein. The sample holds around 120,000 distinct CDR3 sequences; about 94% are singletons and the top ten take around 0.12%. The chain recombines TRBV3-1 with TRBJ1-2; D is undetermined. Sequenced: CD4+ T cells from PBMCs. This receptor was obtained from a human donor with multiple sclerosis. CDR3 region: CASSRMGFNYGYTF. CDR3 DNA sequence: TGTGCCAGCAGCCGAATGGGGTTTAACTATGGCTACACCTTC.